This note documents a single T cell receptor beta chain sequence. Method: immunoSEQ multiplex PCR; TCRdb's copy keeps in-frame clones and lacks some. The table lists 12,000 or so clones, around 73% of them singletons, with approximately 8.3% in the top ten. The data are from a study of T cells after somatic rescue of genetic block. The CDR3 spans 16 residues. The germline gives CDR1 SGHNT, CDR2 YYREEE (reference sequence). Trimming cost V 4 bases and J 7 bases, with 23 bases left between them. Material: peripheral blood mononuclear cells (PBMCs). The TCR was taken from a boy between 10 and 17 years old. The chain combines TRBV5-4 with TRBJ1-1; D might be TRBD1 (6 bases). The CDR3 bases are TGTGCCAGCAGCCCAGATATCCTGGGACAATCGGTTGAAGCTTTCTTT. Translating gives CASSPDILGQSVEAFF. The variable domain in full, completed from reference TRBV5-4 and TRBJ1-1, reads ETGVTQSPTHLIKTRGQQVTLRCSSQSGHNTVSWYQQALGQGPQFIFQYYREEENGRGNFPPRFSGLQFPNYSSELNVNALELDDSALYLCASSPDILGQSVEAFFGQGTRLTVV.